The rows below give T cell receptor beta chains drawn from one sample of a study of blood T cell repertoires in COVID-19. Measured with immunoSEQ multiplex PCR; TCRdb has only the in-frame clones, and not every one. The sample yields 150,000 to 200,000 clones, 88% seen once. Sample: peripheral blood. These receptors were taken from a human donor in a cohort sampled during active COVID-19. CDR3s include the opening cysteine and the closing phenylalanine or tryptophan. Each record gives: J gene, V gene, clone size, CDR3 length, CDR3 protein. The size field is filled for only some rows; it gives once, few, many or a size class.

>TRBJ1-1|TRBV28|NA|13
CASTQGLNTEAFF
>TRBJ2-7|TRBV7-7|NA|15
CASSLRTGTSYEQYF
>TRBJ1-5|TRBV9|NA|15
CASSVGGTGNQPQHF
>TRBJ2-7|TRBV6-2/TRBV6-3|NA|13
CASSYAFGGEQYF
>TRBJ2-1|TRBV7-2|NA|14
CASSLDTSDREQFF
>TRBJ2-1|TRBV6-5|NA|13
CASSPSLRDSQFF
>TRBJ1-1|TRBV2|NA|13
CASSERGNTEAFF
>TRBJ1-2|TRBV27|NA|14
CASSWSQGVYGYTF
>TRBJ2-5|TRBV7-9|NA|15
CASSSPLAGQETQYF
>TRBJ2-7|TRBV7-2|NA|13
CASSWAGSYEQYF
>TRBJ1-2|TRBV9|NA|15
CASSVAPDSNYGYTF
>TRBJ1-6|TRBV5-1|NA|13
CASSDTRNSPLHF
>TRBJ2-5|TRBV5-5|NA|14
CASSRSSSQETQYF
>TRBJ2-7|TRBV9|NA|14
CASSVGPGSYEQYF
>TRBJ1-5|TRBV5-3|NA|16
CARSLRDRALEQPQHF
>TRBJ1-2|TRBV10-2|NA|14
CASSESTANYGYTF
>TRBJ1-6|TRBV7-9|NA|14
CASSLTGANSPLHF
>TRBJ2-2|TRBV6-2/TRBV6-3|NA|15
CASSYSRHNTGELFF
>TRBJ2-5|TRBV5-1|NA|13
CASSFTGEETQYF
>TRBJ2-7|TRBV19|NA|15
CASSIGGDRVYEQYF
>TRBJ1-1|TRBV18|once|18
CASSLSRATIGENTEAFF
>TRBJ2-7|TRBV5-6|NA|16
CASSFFFREVSYEQYF
>TRBJ1-2|TRBV30|NA|12
CAWSQGVYGYTF